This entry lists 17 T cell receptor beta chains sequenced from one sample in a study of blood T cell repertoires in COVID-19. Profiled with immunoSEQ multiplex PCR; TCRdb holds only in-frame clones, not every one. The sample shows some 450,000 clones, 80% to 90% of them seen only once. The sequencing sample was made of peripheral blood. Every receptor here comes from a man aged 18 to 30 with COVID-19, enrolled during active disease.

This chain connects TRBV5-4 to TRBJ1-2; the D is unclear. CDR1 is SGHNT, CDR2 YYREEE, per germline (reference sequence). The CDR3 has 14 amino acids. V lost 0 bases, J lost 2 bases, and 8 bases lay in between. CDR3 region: CASSLGAENYGYTF. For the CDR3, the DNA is TGTGCCAGCAGCTTGGGCGCGGAAAACTATGGCTACACCTTC.

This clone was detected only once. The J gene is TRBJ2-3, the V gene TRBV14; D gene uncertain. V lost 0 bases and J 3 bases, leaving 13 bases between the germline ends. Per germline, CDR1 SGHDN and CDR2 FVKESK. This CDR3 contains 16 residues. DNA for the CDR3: TGTGCCAGCAGCCAAGATAGCCTCAGAGGTACAGATACGCAGTATTTT. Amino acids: CASSQDSLRGTDTQYF.

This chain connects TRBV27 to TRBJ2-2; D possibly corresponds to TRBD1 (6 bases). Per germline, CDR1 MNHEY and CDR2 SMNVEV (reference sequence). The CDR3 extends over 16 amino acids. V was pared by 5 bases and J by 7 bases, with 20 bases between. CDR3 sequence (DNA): TGTGCCAGCAGTGCTCTACACAGGGCCGGACTCGGGGAGCTGTTTTTT. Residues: CASSALHRAGLGELFF.

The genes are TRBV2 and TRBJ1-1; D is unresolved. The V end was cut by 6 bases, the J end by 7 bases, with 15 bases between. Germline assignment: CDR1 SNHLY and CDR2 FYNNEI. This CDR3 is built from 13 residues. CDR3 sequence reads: CASRTSPGIEAFF. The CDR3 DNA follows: TGTGCCAGCAGGACCTCACCGGGGATTGAAGCTTTCTTT.

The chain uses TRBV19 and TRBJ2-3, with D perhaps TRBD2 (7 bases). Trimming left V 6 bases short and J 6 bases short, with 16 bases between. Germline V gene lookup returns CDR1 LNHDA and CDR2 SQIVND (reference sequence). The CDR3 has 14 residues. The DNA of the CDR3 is TGTGCCAGTAGCGGGGGGCCTCAGTGGGATACGCAGTATTTT. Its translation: CASSGGPQWDTQYF. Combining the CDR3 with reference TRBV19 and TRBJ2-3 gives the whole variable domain DGGITQSPKYLFRKEGQNVTLSCEQNLNHDAMYWYRQDPGQGLRLIYYSQIVNDFQKGDIAEGYSVSREKKESFPLTVTSAQKNPTAFYLCASSGGPQWDTQYFGPGTRLTVL.

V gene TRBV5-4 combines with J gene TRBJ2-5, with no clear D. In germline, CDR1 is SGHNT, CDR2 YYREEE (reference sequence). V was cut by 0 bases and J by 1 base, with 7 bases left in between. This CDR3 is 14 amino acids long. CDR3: CASSLGHSQETQYF. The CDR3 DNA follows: TGTGCCAGCAGCTTGGGACACTCCCAAGAGACCCAGTACTTC.

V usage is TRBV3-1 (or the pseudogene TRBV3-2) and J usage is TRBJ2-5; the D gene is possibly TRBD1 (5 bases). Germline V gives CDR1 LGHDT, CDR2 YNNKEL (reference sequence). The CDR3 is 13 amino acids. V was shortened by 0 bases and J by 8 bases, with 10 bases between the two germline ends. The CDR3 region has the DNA TGTGCCAGCAGCCAAGAGGGGCAGGGCACCCAGTACTTC. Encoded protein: CASSQEGQGTQYF.

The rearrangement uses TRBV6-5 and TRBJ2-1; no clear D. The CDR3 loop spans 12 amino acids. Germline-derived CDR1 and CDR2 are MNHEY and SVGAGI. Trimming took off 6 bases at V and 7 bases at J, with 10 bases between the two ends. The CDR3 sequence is CASSRVPNEQFF. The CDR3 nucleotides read TGTGCCAGCAGCCGGGTCCCTAATGAGCAGTTCTTC.

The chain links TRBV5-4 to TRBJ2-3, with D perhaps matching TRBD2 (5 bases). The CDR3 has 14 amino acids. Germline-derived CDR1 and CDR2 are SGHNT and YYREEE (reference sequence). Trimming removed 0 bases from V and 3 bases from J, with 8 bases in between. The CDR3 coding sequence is TGTGCCAGCAGCTTGGCCTCGGGGACAGATACGCAGTATTTT. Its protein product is CASSLASGTDTQYF. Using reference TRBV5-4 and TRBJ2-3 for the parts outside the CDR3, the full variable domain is ETGVTQSPTHLIKTRGQQVTLRCSSQSGHNTVSWYQQALGQGPQFIFQYYREEENGRGNFPPRFSGLQFPNYSSELNVNALELDDSALYLCASSLASGTDTQYFGPGTRLTVL.

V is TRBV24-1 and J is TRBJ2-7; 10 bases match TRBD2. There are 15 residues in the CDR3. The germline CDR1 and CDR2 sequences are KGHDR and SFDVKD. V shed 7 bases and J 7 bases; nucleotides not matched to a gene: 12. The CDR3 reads CATRIRLAGVGEQYF. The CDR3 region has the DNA TGTGCCACCAGGATCCGTCTAGCGGGAGTCGGAGAGCAGTACTTC.

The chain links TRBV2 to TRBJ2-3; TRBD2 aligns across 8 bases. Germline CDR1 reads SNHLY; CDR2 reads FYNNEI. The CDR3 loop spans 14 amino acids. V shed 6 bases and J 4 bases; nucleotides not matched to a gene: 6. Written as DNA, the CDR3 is TGTGCCAGCAGCTGGAGCGGGGGATCAGATACGCAGTATTTT. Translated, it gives CASSWSGGSDTQYF.

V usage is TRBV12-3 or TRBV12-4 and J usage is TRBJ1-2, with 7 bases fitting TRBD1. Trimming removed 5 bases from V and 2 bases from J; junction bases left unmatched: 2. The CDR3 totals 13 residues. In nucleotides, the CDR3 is TGTGCCAGCAGTCGGGGACAGAACTATGGCTACACCTTC. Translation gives CASSRGQNYGYTF.

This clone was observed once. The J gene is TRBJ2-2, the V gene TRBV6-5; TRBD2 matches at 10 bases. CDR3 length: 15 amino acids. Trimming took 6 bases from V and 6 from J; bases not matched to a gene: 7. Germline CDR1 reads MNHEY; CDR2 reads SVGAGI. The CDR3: CASSYLAGVPGELFF. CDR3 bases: TGTGCCAGCAGCTATCTAGCGGGAGTACCCGGGGAGCTGTTTTTT.

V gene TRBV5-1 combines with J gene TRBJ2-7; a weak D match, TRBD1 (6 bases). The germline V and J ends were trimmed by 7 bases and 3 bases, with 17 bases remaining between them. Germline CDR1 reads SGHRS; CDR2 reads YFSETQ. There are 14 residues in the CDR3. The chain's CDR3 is CASSTGIGIYEQYF. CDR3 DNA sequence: TGCGCCAGCTCGACAGGAATAGGGATCTACGAGCAGTACTTC.

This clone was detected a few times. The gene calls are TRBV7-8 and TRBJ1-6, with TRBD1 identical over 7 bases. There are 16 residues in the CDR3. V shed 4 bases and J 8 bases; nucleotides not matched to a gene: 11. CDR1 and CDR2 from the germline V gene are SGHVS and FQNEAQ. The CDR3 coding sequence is TGTGCCAGCAGCTCGATCTCCGGGACAGAGGATTCACCCCTCCACTTT. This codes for CASSSISGTEDSPLHF.

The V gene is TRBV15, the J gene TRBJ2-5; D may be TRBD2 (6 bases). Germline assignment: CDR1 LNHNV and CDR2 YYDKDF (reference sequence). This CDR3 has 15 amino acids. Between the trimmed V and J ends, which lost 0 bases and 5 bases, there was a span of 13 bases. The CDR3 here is CATSRDRAGGETQYF. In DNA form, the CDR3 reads TGTGCCACCAGCAGAGATCGGGCAGGAGGGGAGACCCAGTACTTC.

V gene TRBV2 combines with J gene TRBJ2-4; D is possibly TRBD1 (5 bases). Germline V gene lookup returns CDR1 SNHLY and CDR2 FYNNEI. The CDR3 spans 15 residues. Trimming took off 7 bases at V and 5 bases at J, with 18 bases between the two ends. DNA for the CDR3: TGTGCCAGCACCCCGGAGTACAGGCCGGAAAACATTCAGTACTTC. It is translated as CASTPEYRPENIQYF.